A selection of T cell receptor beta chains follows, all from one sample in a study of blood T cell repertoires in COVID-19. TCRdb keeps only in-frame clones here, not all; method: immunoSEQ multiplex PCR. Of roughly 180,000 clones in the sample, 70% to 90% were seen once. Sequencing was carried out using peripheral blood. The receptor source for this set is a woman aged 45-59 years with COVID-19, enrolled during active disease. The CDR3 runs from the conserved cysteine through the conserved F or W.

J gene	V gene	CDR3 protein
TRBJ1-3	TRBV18	CASSPDQGFGNTIYF
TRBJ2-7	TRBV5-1	CASSLGQGGEQYF
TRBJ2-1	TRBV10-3	CAMTSGGAFDEQFF
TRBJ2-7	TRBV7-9	CASSSGSLEQYF
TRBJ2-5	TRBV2	CASRTRTSGPQETQYF
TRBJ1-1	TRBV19	CASSPQINTEAFF
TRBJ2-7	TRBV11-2	CASSLGTSGRENLYF
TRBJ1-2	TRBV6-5	CASSPGTGLGYTF
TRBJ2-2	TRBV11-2	CASSLGGQVTGELFF
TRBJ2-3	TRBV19	CASSMRLSGGDTDTQYF
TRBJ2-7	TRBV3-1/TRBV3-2	CASSQGVYEQYF
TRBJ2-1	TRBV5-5	CASSLGPFLDNEQFF
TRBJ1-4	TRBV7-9	CASSFQGANEKLFF
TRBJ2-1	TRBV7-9	CASSLPGLAGSEQFF
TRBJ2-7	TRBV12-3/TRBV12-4	CASSRDRVSEQYF
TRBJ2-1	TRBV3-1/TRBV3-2	CASSQDSAGVYNEQFF
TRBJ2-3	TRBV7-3	CASSLTGTNRAPQYF
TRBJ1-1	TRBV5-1	CASSLALPTEAFF
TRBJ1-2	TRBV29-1	CSVEDGRDRVGYTF
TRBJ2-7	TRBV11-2	CASSWSGPAYEQYF
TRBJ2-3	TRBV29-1	CSGASSTDTQYF
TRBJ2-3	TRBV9	CASSVEAGASTDTQYF
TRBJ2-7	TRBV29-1	CSVVQTYEQYF
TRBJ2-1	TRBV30	CAWSLFGSSRVNEQFF
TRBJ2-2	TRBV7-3	CASSLGTPNTGELFF
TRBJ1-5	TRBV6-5	CASTRGSNQPQHF
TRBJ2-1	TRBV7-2	CASILGLALYNEQFF
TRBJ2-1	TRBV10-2	CASRSSGGVNEQFF
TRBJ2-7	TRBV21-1	CASSDRQINSYEQYF
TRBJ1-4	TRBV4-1	CASSPGQGAWGEKLFF
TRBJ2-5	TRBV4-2	CASSPLSGGAWETQYF
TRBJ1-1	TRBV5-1	CASSLVPGMNTEAFF
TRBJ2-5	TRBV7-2	CASSWREETQYF
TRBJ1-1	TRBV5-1	CASSLATGTVNTEAFF
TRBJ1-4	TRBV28	CASTAPAGLNEKLFF
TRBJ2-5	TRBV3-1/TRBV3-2	CASSLAGGQETQYF
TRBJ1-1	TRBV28	CASSLQKGGQNTEAFF
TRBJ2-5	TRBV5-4	CASSTGLAGETQYF
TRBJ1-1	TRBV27	CASSLFYSAPGESTEAFF
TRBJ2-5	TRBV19	CASSMTSGKETQYF
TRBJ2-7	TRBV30	CAWNRDSSYEQYF
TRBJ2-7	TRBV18	CASSPQGQRGYEQYF
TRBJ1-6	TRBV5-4	CASSLVDSPLHF
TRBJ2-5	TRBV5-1	CASSLGTSQETQYF
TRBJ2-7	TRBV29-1	CSVDSDGYEQYF
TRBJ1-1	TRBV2	CASSITVNTEAFF
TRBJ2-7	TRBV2	CASSEGTGVGQYF
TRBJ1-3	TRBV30	CAWSLLDRGHRNTIYF
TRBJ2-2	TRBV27	CASSPWTGFANTGELFF
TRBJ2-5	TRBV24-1	CATSDTTGLQETQYF